The rows below give T cell receptor beta chains drawn from one sample of a study of blood T cell repertoires in COVID-19. The data were produced by immunoSEQ multiplex PCR, yet TCRdb's version contains in-frame clones alone and is incomplete. The sample has some 460,000 clones; about 89% are singletons. The specimen was peripheral blood. These receptors all stem from a young woman with acute or convalescent COVID-19. The conserved cysteine and the conserved F or W are not part of the CDR3 here. The order of the fields is J gene, V gene, CDR3 protein.

TRBJ1-2 TRBV28 ASTDRAEGYT
TRBJ2-1 TRBV6-5 ASSYLPSGGQLQF
TRBJ2-3 TRBV3-1/TRBV3-2 ASRRTGSADTQY
TRBJ1-5 TRBV20-1 SASSGGNNQPQH
TRBJ1-1 TRBV15 ATSRGKGATNTEAF
TRBJ2-7 TRBV14 ASSQDRGFEQY
TRBJ2-7 TRBV12-2 ASRLSSRGHEQY
TRBJ2-6 TRBV10-2 ASSPTGTGANVLT
TRBJ2-5 TRBV5-1 ASSTTGDAKTQY
TRBJ2-3 TRBV5-4 ASSQRTGPTIDTQY
TRBJ1-5 TRBV10-2 ASSETRQGSNQPQH
TRBJ2-1 TRBV5-1 ASSGGISGYNEQF
TRBJ1-6 TRBV27 ASKGLLSRGPRAPLH
TRBJ2-1 TRBV25-1 ASSTSGGDSGSYNEQF
TRBJ2-2 TRBV7-7 ASSPGTNTGELF
TRBJ2-1 TRBV4-1 ASSDMRTDNEQF
TRBJ2-5 TRBV18 ASSPRGGKTQY
TRBJ1-6 TRBV7-9 ASSFSLGANSPLH
TRBJ1-1 TRBV3-1/TRBV3-2 ASSQGPAGGEAF
TRBJ1-5 TRBV28 ASSLSGGGQPQH
TRBJ2-7 TRBV5-5 ASTLSRGSYEQY
TRBJ2-3 TRBV5-1 ASSPSVQGRTTDTQY
TRBJ2-5 TRBV5-1 ASSLDGIQETQY
TRBJ1-1 TRBV11-2 ASSIRDINTEAF
TRBJ1-3 TRBV7-4 ASSLPSPTGNTIY
TRBJ2-3 TRBV10-1 ASSDLVAGSTDTQY
TRBJ1-5 TRBV4-1 ASSLREGNQPQH
TRBJ2-1 TRBV6-5 ASSSTSGPYNEQF
TRBJ2-2 TRBV28 ASGVQGGHTGELF
TRBJ2-7 TRBV3-1/TRBV3-2 ASSQGGPDEQY
TRBJ1-2 TRBV7-8 ASSLGRDRIYGYT
TRBJ1-2 TRBV29-1 SVAGMGPAGGYT